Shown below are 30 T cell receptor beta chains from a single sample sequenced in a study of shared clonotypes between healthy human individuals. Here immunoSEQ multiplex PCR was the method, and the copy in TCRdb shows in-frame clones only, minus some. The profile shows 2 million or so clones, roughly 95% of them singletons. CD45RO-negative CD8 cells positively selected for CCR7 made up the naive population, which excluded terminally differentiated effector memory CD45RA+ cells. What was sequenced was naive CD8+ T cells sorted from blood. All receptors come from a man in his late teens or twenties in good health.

DNA of the CDR3: TGTGCCAGCAGTGGACTAGCGGGAGAGTTGAGCACAGATACGCAGTATTTT. Translated: CASSGLAGELSTDTQYF. The V and J genes are TRBV6-4 and TRBJ2-3, with 12 bases that match TRBD2. V dropped 4 bases and J dropped 0; count of bases not matched to a gene: 5. CDR1 is MRHNA, CDR2 SNTAGT, per germline. This CDR3 has 17 residues.

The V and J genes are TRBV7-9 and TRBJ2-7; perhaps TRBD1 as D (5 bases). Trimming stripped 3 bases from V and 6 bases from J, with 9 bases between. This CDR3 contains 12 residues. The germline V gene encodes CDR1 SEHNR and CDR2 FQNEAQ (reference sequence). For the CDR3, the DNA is TGTGCCAGCAGCTTTCAGGGTTCCGAGCAGTACTTC. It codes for CASSFQGSEQYF.

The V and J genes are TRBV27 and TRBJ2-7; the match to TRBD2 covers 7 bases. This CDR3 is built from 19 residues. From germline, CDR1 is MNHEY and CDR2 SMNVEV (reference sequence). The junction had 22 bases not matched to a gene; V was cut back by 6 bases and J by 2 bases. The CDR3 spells CASSTNFAGEVRRPYEQYF. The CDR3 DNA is TGTGCCAGCAGCACAAATTTCGCGGGAGAAGTCCGTCGCCCCTACGAGCAGTACTTC.

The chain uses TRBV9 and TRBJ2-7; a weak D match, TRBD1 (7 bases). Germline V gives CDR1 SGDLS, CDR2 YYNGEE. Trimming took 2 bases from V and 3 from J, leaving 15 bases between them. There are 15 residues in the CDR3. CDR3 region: CASSVAGQSYYEQYF. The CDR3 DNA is TGTGCCAGCAGCGTTGCGGGACAGTCCTACTACGAGCAGTACTTC.

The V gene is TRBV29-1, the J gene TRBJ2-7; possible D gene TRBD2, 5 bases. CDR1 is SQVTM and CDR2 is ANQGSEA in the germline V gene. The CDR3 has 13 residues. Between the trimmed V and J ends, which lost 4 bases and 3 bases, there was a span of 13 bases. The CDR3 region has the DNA TGCAGCGTTGTTGACGGGGATAACTACGAGCAGTACTTC. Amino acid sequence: CSVVDGDNYEQYF.

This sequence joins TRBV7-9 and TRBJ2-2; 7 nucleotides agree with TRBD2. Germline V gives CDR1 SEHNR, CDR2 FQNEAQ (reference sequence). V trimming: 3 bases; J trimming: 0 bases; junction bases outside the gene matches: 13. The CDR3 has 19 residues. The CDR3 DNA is TGTGCCAGCAGCTTCGGGGCCCTAACTAGCGCCACGAACACCGGGGAGCTGTTTTTT. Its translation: CASSFGALTSATNTGELFF.

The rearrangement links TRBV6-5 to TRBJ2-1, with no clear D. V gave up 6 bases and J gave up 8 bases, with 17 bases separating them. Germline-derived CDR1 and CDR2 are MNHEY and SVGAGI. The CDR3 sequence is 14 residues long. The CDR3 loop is CASSPGLSGDEQFF. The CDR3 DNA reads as TGTGCCAGCAGCCCCGGGCTCTCTGGGGATGAGCAGTTCTTC.

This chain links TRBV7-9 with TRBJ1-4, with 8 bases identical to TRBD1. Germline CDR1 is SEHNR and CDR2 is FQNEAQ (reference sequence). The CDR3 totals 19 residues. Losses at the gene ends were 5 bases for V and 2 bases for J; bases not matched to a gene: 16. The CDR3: CASSPPTGVQLATNEKLFF. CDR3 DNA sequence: TGTGCCAGCAGCCCCCCGACAGGGGTGCAGTTGGCTACTAATGAAAAACTGTTTTTT. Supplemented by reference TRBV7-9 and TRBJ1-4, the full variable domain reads DTGVSQNPRHKITKRGQNVTFRCDPISEHNRLYWYRQTLGQGPEFLTYFQNEAQLEKSRLLSDRFSAERPKGSFSTLEIQRTEQGDSAMYLCASSPPTGVQLATNEKLFFGSGTQLSVL.

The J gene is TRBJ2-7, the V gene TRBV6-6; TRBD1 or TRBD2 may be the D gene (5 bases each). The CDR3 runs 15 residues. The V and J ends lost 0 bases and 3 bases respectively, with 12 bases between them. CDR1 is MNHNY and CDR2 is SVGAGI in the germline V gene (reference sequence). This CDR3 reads CASSYSSGTLYEQYF. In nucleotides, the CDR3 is TGTGCCAGCAGTTACTCTTCCGGGACCCTCTACGAGCAGTACTTC.

CDR3 DNA sequence: TGTGCCAGCAGCCAAGATTGGAAAGGGGGAAGAGACGAGCAGTACTTC. It translates to CASSQDWKGGRDEQYF. The genes are TRBV14 and TRBJ2-7; a possible D gene is TRBD1 (6 bases). CDR1 SGHDN and CDR2 FVKESK come from the germline V gene. The V gene lost 0 bases and the J gene lost 5 bases, with 17 bases spanning the gap. The CDR3 is 16 residues long.

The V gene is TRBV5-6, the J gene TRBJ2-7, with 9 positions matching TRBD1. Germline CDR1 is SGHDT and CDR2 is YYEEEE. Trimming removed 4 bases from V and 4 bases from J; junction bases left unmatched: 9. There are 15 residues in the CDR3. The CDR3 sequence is CASSPSGQGVYEQYF. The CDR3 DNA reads TGTGCCAGCAGCCCGTCGGGACAGGGAGTGTACGAGCAGTACTTC.

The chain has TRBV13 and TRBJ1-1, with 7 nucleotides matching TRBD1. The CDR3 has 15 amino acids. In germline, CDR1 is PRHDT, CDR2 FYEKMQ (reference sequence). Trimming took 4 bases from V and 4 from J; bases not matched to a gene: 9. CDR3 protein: CASSWTGGGLTEAFF. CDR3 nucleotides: TGTGCCAGCAGCTGGACAGGAGGGGGCCTCACTGAAGCTTTCTTT.

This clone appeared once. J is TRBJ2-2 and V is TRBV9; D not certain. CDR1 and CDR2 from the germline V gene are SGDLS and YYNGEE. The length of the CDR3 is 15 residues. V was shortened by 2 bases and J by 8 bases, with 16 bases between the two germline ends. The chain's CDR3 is CASSVGARTGGELFF. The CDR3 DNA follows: TGTGCCAGCAGCGTGGGCGCCCGTACCGGGGGGGAGCTGTTTTTT.

CDR3 DNA sequence: TGTGCCAGCAGCTTATCGCCTCCAGGTACAGTAAGCATGAACACTGAAGCTTTCTTT. Amino acids: CASSLSPPGTVSMNTEAFF. J is TRBJ1-1 and V is TRBV7-6; D unclear. CDR1 SGHVS and CDR2 FNYEAQ come from the germline V gene. V lost 2 bases and J 0 bases, leaving 22 bases between the germline ends. The CDR3 sequence is 19 residues long. The full variable domain, rest sourced from reference TRBV7-6 and TRBJ1-1, is GAGVSQSPRYKVTKRGQDVALRCDPISGHVSLYWYRQALGQGPEFLTYFNYEAQQDKSGLPNDRFSAERPEGSISTLTIQRTEQRDSAMYRCASSLSPPGTVSMNTEAFFGQGTRLTVV.

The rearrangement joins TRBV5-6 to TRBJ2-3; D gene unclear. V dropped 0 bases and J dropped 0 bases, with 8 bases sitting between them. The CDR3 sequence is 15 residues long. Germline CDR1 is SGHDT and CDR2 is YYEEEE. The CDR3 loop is CASSLERTSTDTQYF. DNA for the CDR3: TGTGCCAGCAGCTTGGAGCGCACTAGCACAGATACGCAGTATTTT.

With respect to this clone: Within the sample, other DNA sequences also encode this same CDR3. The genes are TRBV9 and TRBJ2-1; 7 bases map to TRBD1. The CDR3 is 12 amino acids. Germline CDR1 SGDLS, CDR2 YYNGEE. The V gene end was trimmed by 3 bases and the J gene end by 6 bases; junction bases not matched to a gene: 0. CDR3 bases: TGTGCCAGCAGCGCAGGGGGCAATGAGCAGTTCTTC. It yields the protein CASSAGGNEQFF.

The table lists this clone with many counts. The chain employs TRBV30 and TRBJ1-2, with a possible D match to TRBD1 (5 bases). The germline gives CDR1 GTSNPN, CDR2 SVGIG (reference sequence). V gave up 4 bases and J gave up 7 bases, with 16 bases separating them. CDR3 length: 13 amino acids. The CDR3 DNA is TGTGCCTGGACTACAGGTCGGGGGGGTGGCTACACCTTC. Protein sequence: CAWTTGRGGGYTF. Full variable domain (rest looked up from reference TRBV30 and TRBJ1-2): SQTIHQWPATLVQPVGSPLSLECTVEGTSNPNLYWYRQAAGRGLQLLFYSVGIGQISSEVPQNLSASRPQDRQFILSSKKLLLSDSGFYLCAWTTGRGGGYTFGSGTRLTVV.

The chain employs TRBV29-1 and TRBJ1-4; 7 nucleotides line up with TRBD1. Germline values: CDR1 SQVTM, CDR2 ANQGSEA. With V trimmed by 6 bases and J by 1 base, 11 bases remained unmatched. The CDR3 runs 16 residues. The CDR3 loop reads CSVELGTAKTNEKLFF. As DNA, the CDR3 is TGCAGCGTAGAACTCGGGACAGCCAAAACTAATGAAAAACTGTTTTTT. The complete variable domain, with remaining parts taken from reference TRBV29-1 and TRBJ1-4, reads SAVISQKPSRDICQRGTSLTIQCQVDSQVTMMFWYRQQPGQSLTLIATANQGSEATYESGFVIDKFPISRPNLTFSTLTVSNMSPEDSSIYLCSVELGTAKTNEKLFFGSGTQLSVL.

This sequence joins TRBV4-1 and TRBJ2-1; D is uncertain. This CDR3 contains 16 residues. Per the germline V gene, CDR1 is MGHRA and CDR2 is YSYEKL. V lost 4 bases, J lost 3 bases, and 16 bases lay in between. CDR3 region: CASSPGSRGLYNEQFF. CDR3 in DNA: TGCGCCAGCAGCCCCGGAAGCAGAGGCCTCTACAATGAGCAGTTCTTC.

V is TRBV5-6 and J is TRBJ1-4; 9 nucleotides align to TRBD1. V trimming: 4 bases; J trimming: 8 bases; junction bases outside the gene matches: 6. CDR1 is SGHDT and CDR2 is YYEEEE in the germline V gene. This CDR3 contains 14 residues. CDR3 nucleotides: TGTGCCAGCAGCGTACAGGGGGCGCGAGAAAAACTGTTTTTT. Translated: CASSVQGAREKLFF.

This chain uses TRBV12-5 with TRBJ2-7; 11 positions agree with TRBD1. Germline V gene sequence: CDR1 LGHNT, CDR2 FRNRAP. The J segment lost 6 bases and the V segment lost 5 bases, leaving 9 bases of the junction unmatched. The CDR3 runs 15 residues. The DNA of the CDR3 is TGTGCTAGTGGTACTGGACAGGGGGCGATCCTCGAGCAGTACTTC. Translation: CASGTGQGAILEQYF.

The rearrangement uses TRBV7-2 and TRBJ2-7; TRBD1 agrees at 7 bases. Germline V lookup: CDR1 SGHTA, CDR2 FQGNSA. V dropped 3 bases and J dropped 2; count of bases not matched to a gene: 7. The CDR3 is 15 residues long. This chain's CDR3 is CASSLSGGQTYEQYF. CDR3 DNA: TGTGCCAGCAGCTTGTCTGGGGGACAGACCTACGAGCAGTACTTC.

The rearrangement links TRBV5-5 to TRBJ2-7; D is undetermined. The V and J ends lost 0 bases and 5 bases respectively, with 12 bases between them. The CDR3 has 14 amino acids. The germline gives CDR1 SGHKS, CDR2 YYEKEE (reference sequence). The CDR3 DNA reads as TGTGCCAGCAGCTTGGAGTTTCGTTCTCACGAGCAGTACTTC. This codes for CASSLEFRSHEQYF.

The CDR3 loop is CAISHPVTSFTDTQYF. For the CDR3, the DNA is TGTGCCATCAGCCACCCCGTGACTAGCTTCACAGATACGCAGTATTTT. This rearrangement joins TRBV10-3 to TRBJ2-3; TRBD2 matches at 7 bases. Germline CDR1 is ENHRY and CDR2 is SYGVKD. The CDR3 has 16 residues. J was trimmed by 2 bases and V by 6 bases; bases with no gene match: 11.

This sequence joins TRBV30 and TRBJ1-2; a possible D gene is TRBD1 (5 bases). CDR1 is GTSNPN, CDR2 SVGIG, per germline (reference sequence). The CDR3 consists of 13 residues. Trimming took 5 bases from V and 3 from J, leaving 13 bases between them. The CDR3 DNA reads TGTGCCTGGCGAGGAACAGGTTACTATGGCTACACCTTC. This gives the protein CAWRGTGYYGYTF.

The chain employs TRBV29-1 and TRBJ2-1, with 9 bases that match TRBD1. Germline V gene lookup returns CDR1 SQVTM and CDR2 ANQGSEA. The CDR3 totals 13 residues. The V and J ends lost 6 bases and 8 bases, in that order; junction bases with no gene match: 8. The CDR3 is CSVSGTGYDEQFF. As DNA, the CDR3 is TGCAGCGTCTCCGGGACAGGGTACGATGAGCAGTTCTTC.

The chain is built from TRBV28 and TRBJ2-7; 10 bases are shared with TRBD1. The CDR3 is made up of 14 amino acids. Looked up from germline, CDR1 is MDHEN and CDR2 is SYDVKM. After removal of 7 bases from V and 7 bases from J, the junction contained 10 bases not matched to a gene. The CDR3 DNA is TGTGCCAGCATAAAGACAGGGGGCGCGGGGGAGCAGTACTTC. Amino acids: CASIKTGGAGEQYF. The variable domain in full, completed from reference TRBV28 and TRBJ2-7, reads DVKVTQSSRYLVKRTGEKVFLECVQDMDHENMFWYRQDPGLGLRLIYFSYDVKMKEKGDIPEGYSVSREKKERFSLILESASTNQTSMYLCASIKTGGAGEQYFGPGTRLTVT.

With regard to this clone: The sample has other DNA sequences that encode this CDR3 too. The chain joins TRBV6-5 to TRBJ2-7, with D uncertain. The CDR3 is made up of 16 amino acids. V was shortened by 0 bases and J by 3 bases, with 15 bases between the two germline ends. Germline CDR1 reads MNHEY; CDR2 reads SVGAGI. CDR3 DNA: TGTGCCAGCAGTTACTCGATCGGCCAGAAGTACTACGAGCAGTACTTC. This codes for CASSYSIGQKYYEQYF.

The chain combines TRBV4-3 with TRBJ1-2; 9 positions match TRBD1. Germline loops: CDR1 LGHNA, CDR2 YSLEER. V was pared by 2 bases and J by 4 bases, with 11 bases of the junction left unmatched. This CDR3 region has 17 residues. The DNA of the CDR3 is TGCGCCAGCAGCCAACTTCTACCCCCACAGGGGGCCTATGGCTACACCTTC. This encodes CASSQLLPPQGAYGYTF.

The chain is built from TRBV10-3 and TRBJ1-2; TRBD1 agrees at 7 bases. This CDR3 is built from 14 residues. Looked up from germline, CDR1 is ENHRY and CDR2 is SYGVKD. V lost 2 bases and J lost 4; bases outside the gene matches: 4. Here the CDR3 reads CAISENQGVYGYTF. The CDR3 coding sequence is TGTGCCATCAGTGAGAACCAGGGGGTCTATGGCTACACCTTC.